A single TCR beta chain is shown here with its context. These data belong to a study of CD8+ T cells in alopecia areata. Punch biopsies of lesional scalp, plus peripheral blood, were taken from alopecia areata patients. In each case, RNA was isolated and then reverse transcribed into cDNA as the sequencing template. Generated by immunoSEQ multiplex PCR, the TCRdb table keeps only in-frame clones and is missing some. The sample gives approximately 9,800 clones, roughly three fifths of which show up once; around 15% is in the top ten. From germline, CDR1 is SNHLY and CDR2 FYNNEI. This CDR3 region has 15 residues. V lost 6 bases to trimming and J lost 6 bases; unmatched junction nucleotides: 5.

The sequence was collected from a human donor with alopecia areata. The sequencing input was skin. The rearrangement links TRBV2 to TRBJ2-2; 12 bases are shared with TRBD2. The CDR3 DNA is TGTGCCAGCAGGACTAGCGGGAGTTCGGCCGGGGAGCTGTTTTTT. Amino acids: CASRTSGSSAGELFF.